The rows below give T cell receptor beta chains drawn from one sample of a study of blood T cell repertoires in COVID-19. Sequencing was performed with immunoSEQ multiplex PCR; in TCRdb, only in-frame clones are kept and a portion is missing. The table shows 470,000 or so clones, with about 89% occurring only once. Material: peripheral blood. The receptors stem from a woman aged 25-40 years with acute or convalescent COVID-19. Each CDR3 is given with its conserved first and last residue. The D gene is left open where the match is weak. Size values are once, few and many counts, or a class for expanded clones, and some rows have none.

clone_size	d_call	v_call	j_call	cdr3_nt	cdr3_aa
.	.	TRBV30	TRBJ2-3	TGTGCCTGGAGCTTGGGAAGGGGCAGCACAGATACGCAGTATTTT	CAWSLGRGSTDTQYF
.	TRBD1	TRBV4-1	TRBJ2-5	TGCGCCAGCAGCCAAGAGAACAGGGGGCGCAGGGAGACCCAGTACTTC	CASSQENRGRRETQYF
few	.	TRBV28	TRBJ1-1	TGTGCCAGCAAACCCCGGTTTGGGCTGGGCACTGAAGCTTTCTTT	CASKPRFGLGTEAFF
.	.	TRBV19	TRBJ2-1	TGTGCCAGTGAGGGATACAATGAGCAGTTCTTC	CASEGYNEQFF
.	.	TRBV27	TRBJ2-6	TGTGCCAGCGGTTATGATCGAGTCTCTGGGGCCAACGTCCTGACTTTC	CASGYDRVSGANVLTF
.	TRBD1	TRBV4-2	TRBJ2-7	TGTGCCAGCAGCCAAGGACCGGGACAGGGTATCTACGAGCAGTACTTC	CASSQGPGQGIYEQYF
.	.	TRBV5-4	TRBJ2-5	TGTGCCAGCAGCTGGACTAAGAAAGAGACCCAGTACTTC	CASSWTKKETQYF
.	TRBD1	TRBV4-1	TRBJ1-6	TGCGCCAGCAGCCAAGACCAGGGGGCGGTTTCACCCCTCCACTTT	CASSQDQGAVSPLHF
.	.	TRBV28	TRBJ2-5	TGTGCCAGCTCTTTTAGACAAGAGACCCAGTACTTC	CASSFRQETQYF
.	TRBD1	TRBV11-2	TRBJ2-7	TGTGCCAGCAGCGTCCGGGACAGGGTCTTCGACGAGCAGTACTTC	CASSVRDRVFDEQYF
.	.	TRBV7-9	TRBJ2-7	TGTGCCAGCAGCGGCGGTATTCGGGGGTCCACCTACGAGCAGTACTTC	CASSGGIRGSTYEQYF
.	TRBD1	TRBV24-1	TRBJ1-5	TGTGCCACCGGCCGGGGGACAGGGAATCAGCCCCAGCATTTT	CATGRGTGNQPQHF
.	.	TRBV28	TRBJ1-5	TGTGCCAGCAGTTTGTCTACAGGGAAAAGCAATCAGCCCCAGCATTTT	CASSLSTGKSNQPQHF
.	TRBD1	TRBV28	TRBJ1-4	TGTGCCAGCGCGAAATCACAGGGGGTGAATGAAAAACTGTTTTTT	CASAKSQGVNEKLFF
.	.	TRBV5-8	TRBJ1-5	TGTGCCAGCATAAGCGACGACAGCCTGAATCAGCCCCAGCATTTT	CASISDDSLNQPQHF
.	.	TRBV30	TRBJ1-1	TGTGCCTGGAGGCACATAGACAGAAACACTGAAGCTTTCTTT	CAWRHIDRNTEAFF
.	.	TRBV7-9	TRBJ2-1	TGTGCCAGCAGCTTAGCCCTGGAGGGCGAGCAGTTCTTC	CASSLALEGEQFF
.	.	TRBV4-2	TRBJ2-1	TGTGCCAGCAGCCAGCTCGACAGGACATACAATGAGCAGTTCTTC	CASSQLDRTYNEQFF
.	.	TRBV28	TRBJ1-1	TGTGCCAGCAGTTCTATCCAGACAGGCAAGAACACTGAAGCTTTCTTT	CASSSIQTGKNTEAFF
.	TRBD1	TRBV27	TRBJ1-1	TGTGCCAGCAGTTTAGTGTTGGGGGACAGGGATGCTTTCTTT	CASSLVLGDRDAFF
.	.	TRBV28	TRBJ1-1	TGTGCCAGCAGTAAAACAGCAAGAAGAACGAAAGCTTTCTTT	CASSKTARRTKAFF
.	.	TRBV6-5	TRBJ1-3	TGTGCCAGCAGAAACGGGAACTCTGGAAACACCATATATTTT	CASRNGNSGNTIYF
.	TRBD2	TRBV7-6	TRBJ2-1	TGTGCCAGCAGCCATCTAGCGGGGCGAGGGAATGAGCAGTTCTTC	CASSHLAGRGNEQFF
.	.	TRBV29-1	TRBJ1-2	TGCAGCGTTGCGGAGTCTAACTATGGCTACACCTTC	CSVAESNYGYTF
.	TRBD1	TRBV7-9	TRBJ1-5	TGTGCCAGCACCCAGGGGGCGGGGTCGGGGCAGCCCCAGCATTTT	CASTQGAGSGQPQHF
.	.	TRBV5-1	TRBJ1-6	TGCGCCAGCAGCTTGGTTTCAGGAAATTCACCCCTCCACTTT	CASSLVSGNSPLHF
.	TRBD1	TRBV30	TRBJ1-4	TGTGCCTGGCAAGACAGGGGGAGTGAAAAACTGTTTTTT	CAWQDRGSEKLFF
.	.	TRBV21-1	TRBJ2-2	TGTGCCAGCAGCACTTACAGGAAAACCGGGGAGCTGTTTTTT	CASSTYRKTGELFF
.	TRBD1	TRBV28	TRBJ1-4	TGTGCCAGCAGAATGACAGGGGTCGGCGAAAAACTGTTTTTT	CASRMTGVGEKLFF
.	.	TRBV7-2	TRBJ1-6	TGTGCCAGCAGCTTCAATAATTCACCCCTCCACTTT	CASSFNNSPLHF
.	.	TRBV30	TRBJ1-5	TGTGCCTGGACTCCGGGTTGGAATCAGCCCCAGCATTTT	CAWTPGWNQPQHF
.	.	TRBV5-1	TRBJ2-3	TGCGCCAGCAGCTCTGACGGGATCACTAGCACAGATACGCAGTATTTT	CASSSDGITSTDTQYF
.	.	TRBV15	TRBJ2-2	TGTGCCACCAGCAGAGATATCACAGGGACGGGCGGGGAGCTGTTTTTT	CATSRDITGTGGELFF
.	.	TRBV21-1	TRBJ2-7	TGTGCCAGCAGCTCCACCTCGGAGGGGGAGCAGTACTTC	CASSSTSEGEQYF
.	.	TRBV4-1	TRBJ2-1	TGCGCCAGCAGCCAAGTCGGAGAGGGTGGTGAGCAGTTCTTC	CASSQVGEGGEQFF
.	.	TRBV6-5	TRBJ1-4	TGTGCCAGCAGTTCGGGGATAGCCACGGAAAAACTGTTTTTT	CASSSGIATEKLFF
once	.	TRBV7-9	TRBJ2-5	TGTGCCAGCAGCTCATTAGGAGGGGAGAGGGAGACCCAGTACTTC	CASSSLGGERETQYF
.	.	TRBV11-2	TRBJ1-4	TGTGCCAGCAGCTTAGAGGGTGGAGTCAGTGAAAAACTGTTTTTT	CASSLEGGVSEKLFF